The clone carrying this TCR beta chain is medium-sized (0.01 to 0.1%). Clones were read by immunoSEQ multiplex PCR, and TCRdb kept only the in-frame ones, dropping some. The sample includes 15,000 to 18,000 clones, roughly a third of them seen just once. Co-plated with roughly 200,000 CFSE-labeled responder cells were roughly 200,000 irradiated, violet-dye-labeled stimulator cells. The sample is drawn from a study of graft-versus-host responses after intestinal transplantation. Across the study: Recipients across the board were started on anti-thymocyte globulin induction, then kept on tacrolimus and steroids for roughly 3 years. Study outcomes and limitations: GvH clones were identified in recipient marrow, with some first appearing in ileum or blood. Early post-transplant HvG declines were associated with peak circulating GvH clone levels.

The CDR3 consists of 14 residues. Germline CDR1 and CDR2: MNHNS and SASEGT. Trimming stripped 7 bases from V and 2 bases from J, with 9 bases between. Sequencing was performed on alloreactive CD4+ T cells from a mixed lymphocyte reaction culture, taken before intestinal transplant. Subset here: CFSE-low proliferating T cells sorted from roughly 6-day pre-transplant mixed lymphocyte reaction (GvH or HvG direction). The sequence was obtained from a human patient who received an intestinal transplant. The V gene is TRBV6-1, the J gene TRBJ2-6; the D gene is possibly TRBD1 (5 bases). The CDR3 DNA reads TGTGCCAGCAAGGGGCCCCCTGGGGCCAACGTCCTGACTTTC. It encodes CASKGPPGANVLTF.